What follows are 9 T cell receptor beta chains derived from one specimen sequenced in a study of T cell clonality in common variable immunodeficiency. Clones were sequenced by immunoSEQ multiplex PCR, and TCRdb holds only the in-frame ones, with some missing. The sample shows 35,000 to 45,000 clones, no singletons; the ten largest hold around 2.8%. Sequencing used peripheral blood mononuclear cells. The origin of the receptors is a person aged 18-69 years in good health.

This clone was seen repeatedly, ten times or more. The read ends 3 residues before the CDR3 terminus; that terminus is restored from the germline J gene. V and J are TRBV19 and TRBJ1-5; maybe TRBD1 (6 bases). This CDR3 spans 18 amino acids. In germline, CDR1 is LNHDA, CDR2 SQIVND (reference sequence). Trimming shortened V by 1 base and J by 0 bases, and 16 bases separated the two germline ends. The chain's CDR3 is CASSIAGVQGDSNQPQHF. The CDR3 DNA, read in part, is TGTGCCAGTAGTATAGCAGGAGTACAGGGCGATAGCAATCAGCCC.

This clone was observed many times. CDR3 loop: CASRNGRTDSYGYTF. The sequenced CDR3 bases are TGTGCCAGCAGAAATGGACGGACAGACAGTTATGGC. The chain links TRBV5-4 to TRBJ1-2; D perhaps matches TRBD1 (6 bases). The read comes to an end 3 residues before the CDR3 does, leaving the germline J gene to fill in the end. This CDR3 is 15 amino acids long. Germline-derived CDR1 and CDR2 are SGHNT and YYREEE (reference sequence). V lost 5 bases, J lost 5 bases, and 19 bases lay in between.

With respect to this clone: The read falls 3 residues short of the CDR3 end, and the missing part is taken from the germline J gene. The chain combines TRBV2 with TRBJ2-1; possible D gene TRBD2, 5 bases. The CDR3 is 15 amino acids. With 8 bases removed from V and 1 base from J, the gap between germline ends came to 15 bases. Looked up from germline, CDR1 is SNHLY and CDR2 is FYNNEI. CDR3 DNA (partial): TGTGCCAGCTGGACCCTAGCAGGATCCTACAATGAG. It translates to CASWTLAGSYNE. The whole CDR3 sequence is CASWTLAGSYNEQFF.

This clone was counted at least ten times. The sequenced fragment ends 3 residues before the CDR3 boundary, so the rest is inferred from the germline J gene. V gene TRBV30 combines with J gene TRBJ1-4, with 9 bases aligning to TRBD1. With 3 bases clipped from V and 2 bases from J, the junction kept 4 bases outside the gene matches. CDR3 length: 15 residues. Germline values: CDR1 GTSNPN, CDR2 SVGIG (reference sequence). CDR3: CAWRRTGVTNEKLFF. The sequenced part of the CDR3 DNA is TGTGCCTGGAGAAGGACAGGGGTCACTAATGAAAAA. Looking up the rest from reference TRBV30 and TRBJ1-4 gives the full variable domain: SQTIHQWPATLVQPVGSPLSLECTVEGTSNPNLYWYRQAAGRGLQLLFYSVGIGQISSEVPQNLSASRPQDRQFILSSKKLLLSDSGFYLCAWRRTGVTNEKLFFGSGTQLSVL.

This clone was counted at least ten times. The CDR3 is cut off 3 residues early in the read; its end comes from the germline J gene. The V and J genes are TRBV2 and TRBJ1-6, with 7 bases aligning to TRBD1. This CDR3 comprises 16 residues. V lost 9 bases and J lost 0; bases outside the gene matches: 8. From germline, CDR1 is SNHLY and CDR2 FYNNEI. CDR3 DNA (partial): TGTGCCAGTAGGGACAGCACTAGCTCCTATAATTCACCC. Translating it yields CASRDSTSSYNSP. The CDR3 in its entirety is CASRDSTSSYNSPLHF.

This clone was detected many times. Read data end 3 residues before the CDR3 end; the end is taken from the germline J gene. V is TRBV9 and J is TRBJ1-2, with TRBD1 identical over 12 bases. Germline CDR1 is SGDLS and CDR2 is YYNGEE. This CDR3 spans 14 amino acids. The CDR3 sequence is CASSVGDRGRGYTF. Incomplete CDR3 DNA: TGTGCCAGCAGCGTAGGGGACAGGGGGCGCGGC.

This clone occurred many times. The read ends 3 residues early relative to the CDR3; the germline J gene fills the gap. The chain uses TRBV20-1 and TRBJ2-5, with D maybe TRBD2 (5 bases). CDR1 and CDR2 from the germline V gene are DFQATT and SNEGSKA (reference sequence). The V end was cut by 0 bases, the J end by 5 bases, with 7 bases between. The CDR3 contains 12 residues. The chain's CDR3 is CSARDEGETQYF. Incomplete CDR3 DNA: TGCAGTGCTAGAGATGAGGGTGAGACC.

The sample holds a few counts of this clone. From the germline J gene comes the end of the CDR3, since the read stops 3 residues before it. The chain uses TRBV2 and TRBJ2-1; 11 nucleotides agree with TRBD2. With V trimmed by 6 bases and J by 3 bases, 7 bases remained unmatched. The CDR3 sequence is 16 residues long. Per the germline V gene, CDR1 is SNHLY and CDR2 is FYNNEI. CDR3: CASRDSSGGYYNEQFF. The CDR3 bases that were read are TGTGCCAGCAGGGATTCTAGCGGGGGGTACTACAATGAG.

This clone was counted many times. Coverage ceases 3 residues before the CDR3 finishes, and the germline J gene fills in the end. This chain uses TRBV29-1 with TRBJ1-1; 9 bases match TRBD1. The length of the CDR3 is 12 residues. Germline CDR1 SQVTM, CDR2 ANQGSEA. The CDR3: CSVRDRAGRAFF. The covered CDR3 bases are TGCAGCGTTAGGGACAGGGCTGGTCGG. Variable domain in full (rest from reference TRBV29-1 and TRBJ1-1): SAVISQKPSRDICQRGTSLTIQCQVDSQVTMMFWYRQQPGQSLTLIATANQGSEATYESGFVIDKFPISRPNLTFSTLTVSNMSPEDSSIYLCSVRDRAGRAFFGQGTRLTVV.